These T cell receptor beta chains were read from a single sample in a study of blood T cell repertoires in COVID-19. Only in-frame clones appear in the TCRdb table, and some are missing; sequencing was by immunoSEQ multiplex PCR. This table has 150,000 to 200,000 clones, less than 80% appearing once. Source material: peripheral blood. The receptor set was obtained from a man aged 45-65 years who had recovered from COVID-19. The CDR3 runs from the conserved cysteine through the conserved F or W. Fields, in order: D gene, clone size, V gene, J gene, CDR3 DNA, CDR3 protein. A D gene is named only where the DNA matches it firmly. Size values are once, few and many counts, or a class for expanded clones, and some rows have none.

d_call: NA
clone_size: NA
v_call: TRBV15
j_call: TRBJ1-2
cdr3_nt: TGTGCCACCAGCGGGTCGGGGATCTTGGGCTACACCTTC
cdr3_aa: CATSGSGILGYTF

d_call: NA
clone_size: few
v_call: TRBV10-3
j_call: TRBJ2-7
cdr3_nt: TGTGCCACTCAAACCACCGGAGGCTCCTACGAGCAGTACTTC
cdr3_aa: CATQTTGGSYEQYF

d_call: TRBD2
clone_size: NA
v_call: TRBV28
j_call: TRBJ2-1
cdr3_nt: TGTGCCAGCAGTCCGAGGACTAGCAGGTCCTACAATGAGCAGTTCTTC
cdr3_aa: CASSPRTSRSYNEQFF

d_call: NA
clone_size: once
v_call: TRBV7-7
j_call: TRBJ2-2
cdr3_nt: TGTGCCAGCAGCTTAACTCGGGCCGGGGAGCTGTTTTTT
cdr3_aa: CASSLTRAGELFF

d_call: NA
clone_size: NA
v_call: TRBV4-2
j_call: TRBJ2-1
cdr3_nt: TGTGCCAGCAGCCCTTCGGGGAGCTACAATGAGCAGTTCTTC
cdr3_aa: CASSPSGSYNEQFF

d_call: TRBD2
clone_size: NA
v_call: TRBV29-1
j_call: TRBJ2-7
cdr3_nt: TGCAGCGTTTCTAGCGGGAGATGGGACGAGCAGTACTTC
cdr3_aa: CSVSSGRWDEQYF

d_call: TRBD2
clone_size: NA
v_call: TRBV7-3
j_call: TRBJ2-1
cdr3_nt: TGTGCCAGCAGCTACACTAGCGCCTACTACAATGAGCAGTTCTTC
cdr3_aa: CASSYTSAYYNEQFF

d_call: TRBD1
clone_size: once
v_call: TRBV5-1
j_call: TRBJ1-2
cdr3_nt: TGCGCCAGCAGCTTGGAACCGGACAGGGCTGGCTATGGCTACACCTTC
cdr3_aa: CASSLEPDRAGYGYTF

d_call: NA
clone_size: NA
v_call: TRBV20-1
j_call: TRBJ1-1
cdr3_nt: TGCAGTGCTAGGTTGTCAATTGAAGCTTTCTTT
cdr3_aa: CSARLSIEAFF

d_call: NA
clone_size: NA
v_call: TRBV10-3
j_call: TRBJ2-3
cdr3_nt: TGTGCCATCAGTGGCGGGATAATGACAGATACGCAGTATTTT
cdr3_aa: CAISGGIMTDTQYF

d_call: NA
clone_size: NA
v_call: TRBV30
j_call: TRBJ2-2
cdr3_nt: TGTGCCTGGGTAGGCGGCACCGGGGAGCTGTTTTTT
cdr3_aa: CAWVGGTGELFF

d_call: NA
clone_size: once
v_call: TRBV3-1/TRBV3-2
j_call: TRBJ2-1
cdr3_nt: TGTGCCAGCAGCTCACGGCGGGGAAATTCGTTTACCGGATACAATGAGCAGTTCTTC
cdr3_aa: CASSSRRGNSFTGYNEQFF

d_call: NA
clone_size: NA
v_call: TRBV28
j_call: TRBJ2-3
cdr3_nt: TGTGCCAGCAGCACGACTAGTCCGTTTGGCACAGATACGCAGTATTTT
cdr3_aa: CASSTTSPFGTDTQYF

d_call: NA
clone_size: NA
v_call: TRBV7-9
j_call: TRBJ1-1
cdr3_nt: TGTGCCAGCAGCTTAGTTACGGTTCACACTGAAGCTTTCTTT
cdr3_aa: CASSLVTVHTEAFF

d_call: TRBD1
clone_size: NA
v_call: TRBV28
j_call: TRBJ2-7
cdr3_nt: TGTGCCAGCAGTTTCAGACAGGGGGTCTACGAGCAGTACTTC
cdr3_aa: CASSFRQGVYEQYF

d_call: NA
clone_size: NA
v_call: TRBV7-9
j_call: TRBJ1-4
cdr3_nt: TGTGCCAGCAGCTTATCGGGTCAGGGGAATGAAAAACTGTTTTTT
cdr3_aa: CASSLSGQGNEKLFF

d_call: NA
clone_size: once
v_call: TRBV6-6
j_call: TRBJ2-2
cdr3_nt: TGTGCCAGCACTACTAGCAGGCAGGCAGAGACCGGGGAGCTGTTTTTT
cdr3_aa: CASTTSRQAETGELFF

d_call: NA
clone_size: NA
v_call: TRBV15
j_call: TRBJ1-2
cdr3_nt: TGTGCCACCAGCTTCCGGACTGGCTATGGCTACACCTTC
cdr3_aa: CATSFRTGYGYTF

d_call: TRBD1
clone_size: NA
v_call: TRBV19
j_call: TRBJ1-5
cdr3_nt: TGTGCCAGTAGTCCCCGACAGGGGTCACAGCCCCAGCATTTT
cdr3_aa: CASSPRQGSQPQHF

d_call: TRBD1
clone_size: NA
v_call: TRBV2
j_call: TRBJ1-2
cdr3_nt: TGTGCCAGCAGTCGAGACAGGGGAATCTATGGCTACACCTTC
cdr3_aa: CASSRDRGIYGYTF

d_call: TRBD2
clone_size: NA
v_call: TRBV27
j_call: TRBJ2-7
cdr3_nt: TGTGCCAGCAGTTTCAGCGGGAAGACCTACGAGCAGTACTTC
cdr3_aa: CASSFSGKTYEQYF

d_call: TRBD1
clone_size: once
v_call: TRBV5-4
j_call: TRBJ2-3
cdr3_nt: TGTGCCAGCAGCCTAGGGACAGGCACAGATACGCAGTATTTT
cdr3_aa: CASSLGTGTDTQYF

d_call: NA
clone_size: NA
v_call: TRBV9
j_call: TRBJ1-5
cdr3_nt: TGTGCCAGCAGCCCCGGACATTGGAACAATCAGCCCCAGCATTTT
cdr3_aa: CASSPGHWNNQPQHF

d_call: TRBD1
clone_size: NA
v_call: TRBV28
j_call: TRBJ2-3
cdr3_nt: TGTGCCAGCAGTTTAAACAGGGGGCTCGACTTGGCTGGAGATACGCAGTATTTT
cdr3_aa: CASSLNRGLDLAGDTQYF

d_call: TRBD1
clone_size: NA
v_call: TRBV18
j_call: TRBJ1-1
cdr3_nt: TGTGCCAGCTCACCACTGACACAGGGGGCATTTGCTGAAGCTTTCTTT
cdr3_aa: CASSPLTQGAFAEAFF

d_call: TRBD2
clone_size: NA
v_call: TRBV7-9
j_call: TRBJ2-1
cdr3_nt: TGTGCCAGCATCAGCCTAGCGGGAGGGCCCAATGAGCAGTTCTTC
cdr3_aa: CASISLAGGPNEQFF

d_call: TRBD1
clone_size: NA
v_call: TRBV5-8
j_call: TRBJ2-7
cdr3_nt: TGTGCCAGCAGCGATCCGGGACAGTACGAGCAGTACTTC
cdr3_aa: CASSDPGQYEQYF

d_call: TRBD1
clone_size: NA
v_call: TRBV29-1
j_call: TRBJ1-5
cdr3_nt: TGCAGCGTAGGACAGGGAAGCCAGCCCCAGCATTTT
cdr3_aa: CSVGQGSQPQHF

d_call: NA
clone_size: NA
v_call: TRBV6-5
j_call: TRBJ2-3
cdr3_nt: TGTGCCAGCAACCGGGACACTAACACAGATACGCAGTATTTT
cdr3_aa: CASNRDTNTDTQYF